The 8 T cell receptor beta chains below were found in one sample sequenced in a study of T cells after yellow fever vaccination. TCRdb recomputed calls from the 5' RACE reads with MiXCR, one row per CDR3 protein. The repertoire has about 150,000 distinct CDR3 sequences, 6.2% of them found once; the top ten carry roughly 3%. The sample was CD4+ T cells sorted from PBMCs, taken on the day of the first yellow fever vaccination. Receptors were obtained from a man aged 18 to 30 who received the YFV17D yellow fever vaccine.

A note on this clonotype: A much larger clone sits a single nucleotide away, making a read error possible. CDR3 residues: CASSQGQLKTEAFF. The CDR3 coding sequence is TGCGCCAGCAGCCAAGGACAGTTGAAAACTGAAGCTTTCTTT. The V call is TRBV4-1, the J call TRBJ1-1; possible D gene TRBD1, 5 bases. Germline CDR1 reads MGHRA; CDR2 reads YSYEKL. This CDR3 has 14 amino acids.

This clonotype was observed many times. The CDR3, as DNA: TGTGCCAGCAGCTCAGCGGGGACCCAAGAGACCCAGTACTTC. Amino acid sequence: CASSSAGTQETQYF. The chain uses TRBV7-2 and TRBJ2-5, with 7 bases matching TRBD2. This CDR3 has 14 amino acids. Germline V gives CDR1 SGHTA, CDR2 FQGNSA. With 4 bases clipped from V and 1 base from J, the junction kept 3 bases outside the gene matches.

This clonotype was observed a few times. The chain recombines TRBV14 with TRBJ2-2, with D perhaps assigned TRBD1 or TRBD2 (6 bases each). This CDR3 spans 17 amino acids. The V end was cut by 1 base, the J end by 0 bases, with 12 bases between. Germline assignment: CDR1 SGHDN and CDR2 FVKESK. As DNA, the CDR3 is TGTGCCAGCAGCCAAGTCGGGGGCCTTTCGAACACCGGGGAGCTGTTTTTT. Protein: CASSQVGGLSNTGELFF.

The V gene is TRBV20-1, the J gene TRBJ2-5, with 7 positions matching TRBD2. The length of the CDR3 is 16 residues. CDR1 DFQATT and CDR2 SNEGSKA come from the germline V gene (reference sequence). J was trimmed by 4 bases and V by 4 bases; bases with no gene match: 15. The CDR3 here is CSAMGGDALVSETQYF. The DNA for the CDR3 is TGCAGTGCTATGGGGGGGGACGCCTTAGTTTCAGAGACCCAGTACTTC.

In this sample, this clonotype turned up many times. V usage is TRBV5-1 and J usage is TRBJ1-4, with unresolved D. V was pared by 0 bases and J by 7 bases, with 10 bases between. Germline assignment: CDR1 SGHRS and CDR2 YFSETQ. The CDR3 is 14 amino acids. The CDR3 DNA sequence: TGCGCCAGCAGCTTGGGGAGGGTCGGTGAAAAACTGTTTTTT. Encoded protein: CASSLGRVGEKLFF. The whole variable domain, remainder taken from reference TRBV5-1 and TRBJ1-4, is KAGVTQTPRYLIKTRGQQVTLSCSPISGHRSVSWYQQTPGQGLQFLFEYFSETQRNKGNFPGRFSGRQFSNSRSEMNVSTLELGDSALYLCASSLGRVGEKLFFGSGTQLSVL.

This clonotype was seen repeatedly, ten times or more. V usage is TRBV20-1 and J usage is TRBJ1-1, with 8 bases identical to TRBD1. With V trimmed by 6 bases and J by 1 base, 7 bases remained unmatched. The length of the CDR3 is 14 residues. Germline loops: CDR1 DFQATT, CDR2 SNEGSKA (reference sequence). CDR3 sequence (DNA): TGCAGTGCAATCAGGGGGCCAGGGAACACTGAAGCTTTCTTT. This encodes CSAIRGPGNTEAFF.

This clonotype was seen repeatedly, ten times or more. The V call is TRBV20-1, the J call TRBJ2-7, with 9 bases lining up with TRBD2. V lost 5 bases, J lost 0 bases, and 8 bases stayed unmatched. Germline loops: CDR1 DFQATT, CDR2 SNEGSKA (reference sequence). The CDR3 runs to 15 residues. The CDR3, as DNA: TGCAGTGCTCCCACCGCGGGGGGGAGCTCCTACGAGCAGTACTTC. It yields the protein CSAPTAGGSSYEQYF.

CDR3 amino acids: CASSRSTGGMGSYNEQFF. In DNA form, the CDR3 reads TGTGCCAGCTCCCGCTCGACAGGGGGCATGGGCTCCTACAATGAGCAGTTCTTC. This chain connects TRBV18 to TRBJ2-1; 10 nucleotides align to TRBD1. CDR3 length: 18 residues. CDR1 KGHSH and CDR2 LQKENI come from the germline V gene. V lost 6 bases and J lost 0; bases outside the gene matches: 11.